This paragraph reports one T cell receptor beta chain. This specimen belongs to a study of blood T cell repertoires in COVID-19. Looking at the study overall: Researchers got acute and convalescent COVID-19 samples from the United States, Italy and Spain.

Trimming at V came to 6 bases and at J to 4 bases, leaving 7 bases not matched to a gene. Germline CDR1 reads PRHDT; CDR2 reads FYEKMQ (reference sequence). The CDR3 length is 15 residues. Authors' methods: Using reference gene primer amplification, nucleated cell counts were estimated. The table came from immunoSEQ multiplex PCR; TCRdb's copy has only in-frame clones and leaves some out. V, J and clone size are those of that table, while D and trimming were read from the DNA. The table records 150,000 to 160,000 clones, more than 80% of them present only once. This receptor was taken from a man aged 45-60 years with acute or convalescent COVID-19. Sequencing used peripheral blood. This sequence joins TRBV13 and TRBJ1-5; 9 bases fit TRBD1. The chain's CDR3 is CASSTRDRANQPQHF. The CDR3 nucleotides are TGTGCCAGCAGTACCCGGGACAGGGCGAATCAGCCCCAGCATTTT.